Below are 12 T cell receptor beta chains sequenced from a single sample in a study of control samples from healthy donors and cancer patients. Method: immunoSEQ multiplex PCR; TCRdb's copy keeps in-frame clones and lacks some. The top ten hold more than 6% of the sample, which has 400,000 to 450,000 clones, roughly 90% seen once. Material: PBMCs. The source is a man aged 35-49 years with head and neck cancer.

The chain links TRBV19 to TRBJ2-1; 11 nucleotides agree with TRBD2. The CDR3 has 15 residues. V was clipped by 6 bases and J by 2 bases; unmatched bases: 3. Germline CDR1 reads LNHDA; CDR2 reads SQIVND (reference sequence). CDR3 loop: CASSPLAGAYNEQFF. The CDR3 DNA is TGTGCCAGTAGCCCACTAGCGGGGGCCTACAATGAGCAGTTCTTC.

The V and J genes are TRBV13 and TRBJ2-7, with D perhaps TRBD1 (5 bases). The CDR3 loop spans 14 amino acids. Germline values: CDR1 PRHDT, CDR2 FYEKMQ (reference sequence). The V end lost 5 bases, the J end lost 3 bases, and 14 bases lay between the germline ends. The CDR3: CASSPGRGGYEQYF. CDR3 DNA sequence: TGTGCCAGCAGCCCCGGAAGGGGCGGCTACGAGCAGTACTTC.

The chain employs TRBV2 and TRBJ2-5, with D unresolved. Trimming took 7 bases from V and 1 from J, leaving 10 bases between them. Looked up from germline, CDR1 is SNHLY and CDR2 is FYNNEI. The CDR3 loop spans 13 amino acids. CDR3 residues: CASTSVSQETQYF. CDR3 nucleotide sequence: TGTGCCAGCACATCGGTTTCCCAAGAGACCCAGTACTTC.

The rearrangement links TRBV14 to TRBJ2-7, with 16 bases aligning to TRBD2. Germline V CDR1 and CDR2: SGHDN, FVKESK. This CDR3 is 15 amino acids long. V shed 3 bases and J 6 bases; nucleotides not matched to a gene: 2. The DNA of the CDR3 is TGTGCCAGCAGCCAGGGACTAGCGGGAGGGGTCGAGCAGTACTTC. It is translated as CASSQGLAGGVEQYF. Drawing the rest from reference TRBV14 and TRBJ2-7, the complete variable domain is EAGVTQFPSHSVIEKGQTVTLRCDPISGHDNLYWYRRVMGKEIKFLLHFVKESKQDESGMPNNRFLAERTGGTYSTLKVQPAELEDSGVYFCASSQGLAGGVEQYFGPGTRLTVT.

V gene TRBV5-1 combines with J gene TRBJ2-2; possible D gene TRBD2, 6 bases. Trimming removed 0 bases at V and 4 bases at J, with 10 bases between. Per the germline V gene, CDR1 is SGHRS and CDR2 is YFSETQ. This CDR3 contains 15 residues. CDR3 nucleotides: TGCGCCAGCAGCTTGGGGGACTGGGGCACCGGGGAGCTGTTTTTT. Translation gives CASSLGDWGTGELFF.

This clone came up once. The CDR3 nucleotides read TGCACCAGCAGCCAAGAGCGTAGGCGGGAGGGCAAAAACATTCAGTACTTC. Protein sequence: CTSSQERRREGKNIQYF. The V and J genes are TRBV1 and TRBJ2-4; the table assigns TRBD2, which was not confirmed against the DNA. TRBV1 is labeled a pseudogene. This CDR3 has 17 amino acids.

The chain has TRBV5-4 and TRBJ2-3; TRBD2 agrees at 12 bases. V gave up 5 bases and J gave up 4 bases; unmatched junction bases: 2. This CDR3 contains 14 residues. Germline V lookup: CDR1 SGHNT, CDR2 YYREEE (reference sequence). The DNA of the CDR3 is TGTGCCAGCAGTTCTAGCGGGGGGGCAGATACGCAGTATTTT. Translated, it gives CASSSSGGADTQYF.

The chain joins TRBV28 to TRBJ1-2; D is perhaps TRBD1 (5 bases). The CDR3 consists of 14 residues. Germline assignment: CDR1 MDHEN and CDR2 SYDVKM. Trimming took off 8 bases at V and 6 bases at J, with 19 bases between the two ends. This chain's CDR3 is CASWESGPPNGYTF. CDR3 nucleotides: TGTGCCAGCTGGGAGTCGGGGCCACCCAATGGCTACACCTTC.

The genes are TRBV28 and TRBJ1-5; D remains unclear. The length of the CDR3 is 18 residues. V was pared by 3 bases and J by 0 bases, with 18 bases between. Germline V lookup: CDR1 MDHEN, CDR2 SYDVKM. CDR3 bases: TGTGCCAGCAGTTTCGGCTTGCGCTTACGGGATAGCAATCAGCCCCAGCATTTT. This translates into CASSFGLRLRDSNQPQHF. Variable domain in full (rest from reference TRBV28 and TRBJ1-5): DVKVTQSSRYLVKRTGEKVFLECVQDMDHENMFWYRQDPGLGLRLIYFSYDVKMKEKGDIPEGYSVSREKKERFSLILESASTNQTSMYLCASSFGLRLRDSNQPQHFGDGTRLSIL.

The chain recombines TRBV2 with TRBJ2-1; 10 bases align to TRBD1. V lost 6 bases and J lost 8; bases outside the gene matches: 13. CDR1 and CDR2 (germline): SNHLY, FYNNEI. The CDR3 length is 16 residues. The CDR3 nucleotides are TGTGCCAGCAGGGGACCAGACAGGGGGCTCGGCTATGAGCAGTTCTTC. It specifies CASRGPDRGLGYEQFF.

V gene TRBV5-1 combines with J gene TRBJ1-1; a possible D gene is TRBD1 (6 bases). The CDR3 loop spans 15 amino acids. The V end lost 4 bases, the J end lost 0 bases, and 13 bases lay between the germline ends. From germline, CDR1 is SGHRS and CDR2 YFSETQ. CDR3 amino acids: CASSIRGGMNTEAFF. The CDR3 bases are TGCGCCAGCAGCATCCGTGGGGGCATGAACACTGAAGCTTTCTTT.

The chain combines TRBV5-1 with TRBJ2-1; no definite D call. Germline CDR1 and CDR2: SGHRS and YFSETQ. Trimming took 4 bases from V and 6 from J, leaving 8 bases between them. The CDR3 runs to 12 residues. The CDR3, as DNA: TGCGCCAGCAGCCGTTCGGGCAATGAGCAGTTCTTC. Translation: CASSRSGNEQFF.